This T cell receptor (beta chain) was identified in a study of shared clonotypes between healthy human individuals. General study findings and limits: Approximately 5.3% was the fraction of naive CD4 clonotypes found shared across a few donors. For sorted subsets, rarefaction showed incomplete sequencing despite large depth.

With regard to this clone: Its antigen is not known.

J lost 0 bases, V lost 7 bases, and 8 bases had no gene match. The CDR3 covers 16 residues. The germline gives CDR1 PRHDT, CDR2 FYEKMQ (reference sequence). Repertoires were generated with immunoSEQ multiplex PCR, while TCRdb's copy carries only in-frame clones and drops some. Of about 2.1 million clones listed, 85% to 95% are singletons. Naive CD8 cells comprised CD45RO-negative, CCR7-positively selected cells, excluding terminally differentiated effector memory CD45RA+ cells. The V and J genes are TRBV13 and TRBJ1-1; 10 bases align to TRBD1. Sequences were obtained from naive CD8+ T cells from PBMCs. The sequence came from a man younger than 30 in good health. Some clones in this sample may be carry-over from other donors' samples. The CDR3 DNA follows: TGTGCCAGCAACTCCGGGACAGGGGACCTGAACACTGAAGCTTTCTTT. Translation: CASNSGTGDLNTEAFF.